These T cell receptor beta chains were read from a single sample in a study of blood T cell repertoires in COVID-19. Sequencing was performed with immunoSEQ multiplex PCR; in TCRdb, only in-frame clones are kept and a portion is missing. The table records 110,000 to 150,000 clones, less than 85% of them present only once. Input material: PBMCs or T cells enriched from blood (not recorded which). These receptors all stem from a woman aged 18-29 years who had been exposed to COVID-19. CDR3s include the opening cysteine and the closing phenylalanine or tryptophan. A D gene is named only where the DNA matches it firmly. Clone size is shown for a subset of rows, as once, few, many or a class of expanded clone.

clone_size,v_call,d_call,j_call,cdr3_nt,cdr3_aa
.,TRBV12-3/TRBV12-4,.,TRBJ1-2,TGTGCCAGCACCCTCGGGAGGCGCGGCTACACCTTC,CASTLGRRGYTF
few,TRBV19,TRBD1,TRBJ1-1,TGTGCCAGTAGTATCACGACAGGGGCCGCTGAAGCTTTCTTT,CASSITTGAAEAFF
.,TRBV28,.,TRBJ2-7,TGTGCCAGCAGCTCGTACGGCGAGCAGTACTTC,CASSSYGEQYF
.,TRBV6-5,.,TRBJ1-5,TGTGCCAGCAGTTACTCCCAGGAGGCAAATCAGCCCCAGCATTTT,CASSYSQEANQPQHF
once,TRBV30,.,TRBJ1-6,TGTGCCTTAGCCGGGATGCATAATTCACCCCTCCACTTT,CALAGMHNSPLHF
once,TRBV28,.,TRBJ1-5,TGTGCCAGCAGTTTGGGGAGGGTTGGCAGCAATCAGCCCCAGCATTTT,CASSLGRVGSNQPQHF
.,TRBV11-3,TRBD1,TRBJ2-7,TGTGCCAGCAGCTCGGGGACAGGTGGACCCTACGAGCAGTACTTC,CASSSGTGGPYEQYF
few,TRBV18,TRBD1,TRBJ2-1,TGTGCCAGCTCACCACCGGGTCGTGCGGGACAGGGTCGAAATGAGCAGTTCTTC,CASSPPGRAGQGRNEQFF
.,TRBV12-3/TRBV12-4,.,TRBJ1-1,TGTGCCAGCAGCCTCGGGAACACTGAAGCTTTCTTT,CASSLGNTEAFF
.,TRBV5-4,.,TRBJ1-2,TGTGCCAGCAGCCCGGACAGAACACATGGCTACACCTTC,CASSPDRTHGYTF
.,TRBV5-1,.,TRBJ1-4,TGCGCCAGCAGCGCCGGGACTACAATTGCAACTAATGAAAAACTGTTTTTT,CASSAGTTIATNEKLFF
.,TRBV25-1,TRBD1,TRBJ1-2,TGTGCCAGCAGTGAATTCGACAGGGCACTTAGTGGCTACACCTTC,CASSEFDRALSGYTF
.,TRBV19,TRBD1,TRBJ2-3,TGTGCCAGTAGTAGAGAGCAGGGGGCGTTCCCAGATACGCAGTATTTT,CASSREQGAFPDTQYF
.,TRBV6-1,TRBD2,TRBJ2-1,TGTGCCAGCAGTGCGGGCGGGAGTCGCGCGGGGGGCGCTGAGCAGTTCTTC,CASSAGGSRAGGAEQFF
few,TRBV18,.,TRBJ1-2,TGTGCCAGCTCACAGCCGTCTAGGGGCTACACCTTC,CASSQPSRGYTF
once,TRBV4-1,TRBD1,TRBJ1-6,TGCGCCAGCAGCCATTCTGTGGTACAGGGGAATTCACCCCTCCACTTT,CASSHSVVQGNSPLHF
.,TRBV2,.,TRBJ1-3,TGTGCCAGCAGACGCAAACAGGCCTCTGGAAACACCATATATTTT,CASRRKQASGNTIYF